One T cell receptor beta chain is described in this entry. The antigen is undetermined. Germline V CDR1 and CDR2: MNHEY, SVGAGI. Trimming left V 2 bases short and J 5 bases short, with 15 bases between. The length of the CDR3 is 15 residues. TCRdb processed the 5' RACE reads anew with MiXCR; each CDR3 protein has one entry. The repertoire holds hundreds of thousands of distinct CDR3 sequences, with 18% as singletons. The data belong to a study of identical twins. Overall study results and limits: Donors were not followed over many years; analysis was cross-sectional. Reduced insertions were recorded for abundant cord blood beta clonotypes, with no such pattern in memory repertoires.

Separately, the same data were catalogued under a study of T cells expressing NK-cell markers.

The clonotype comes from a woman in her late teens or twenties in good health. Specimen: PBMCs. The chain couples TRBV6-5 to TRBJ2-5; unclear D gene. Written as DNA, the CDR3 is TGTGCCAGCAGTTACAGGTGGATCCTAGGGGAGACCCAGTACTTC. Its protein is CASSYRWILGETQYF.